This T cell receptor (beta chain) was recovered during a study of cytomegalovirus exposure and HLA in healthy donors. General observations from the study: Relative to the roughly 640-donor mean, N-insertions were reportedly fewer in an Asian-associated ancestry cluster in a later analysis. Many donors shared some public TCRs, even though most TCR sequences were rare.

Researchers ran the PCR with 60 Vbeta and 13 Jbeta primers. The protocol was immunoSEQ multiplex PCR, while the TCRdb copy is restricted to in-frame clones and leaves out a portion. Of 150,000 to 200,000 clones listed, around 79% are singletons. On this clone itself: The antigen is unknown.

V was pared by 0 bases and J by 1 base, with 2 bases of the junction left unmatched. Germline V CDR1 and CDR2: SGHRS, YFSETQ. This CDR3 comprises 15 residues. The receptor's source is a woman aged 45-65 years in good health and CMV-seropositive. The rearrangement links TRBV5-1 to TRBJ2-3, with 7 bases matching TRBD1. The source material was PBMCs. CDR3 loop: CASSLAGTGTDTQYF. The CDR3 DNA reads as TGCGCCAGCAGCTTGGCCGGGACAGGCACAGATACGCAGTATTTT.